These 21 T cell receptor beta chains were all obtained from the same sample, sequenced in a study of T cells in Graves' hyperthyroidism and ophthalmopathy. The CDR3 regions of TCR beta were amplified from RNA transcripts. First-round RT-PCR targeting the TCR CDR3 was performed with the HTBI primer set. TCRdb called the multiplex PCR reads again in MiXCR, with one record for every CDR3 protein. The repertoire holds about half a million distinct CDR3 sequences, with roughly 20% as singletons. The sample comprised blood. Source of these receptors: a man between 18 and 29 years old with Graves' hyperthyroidism.

Ten or more counts support this clonotype. This sequence joins TRBV19 and TRBJ1-5, with 11 positions matching TRBD1. With 7 bases clipped from V and 7 bases from J, the junction kept 6 bases outside the gene matches. The CDR3 is 14 amino acids. Germline assignment: CDR1 LNHDA and CDR2 SQIVND (reference sequence). CDR3 DNA: TGTGCCAGTACAAAGGACAGGGGGCGACAGCCCCAGCATTTT. Translating gives CASTKDRGRQPQHF.

This clonotype was detected many times. This chain uses TRBV19 with TRBJ1-5; 10 nucleotides align to TRBD1. Losses at the gene ends were 5 bases for V and 5 bases for J; bases not matched to a gene: 6. Germline-derived CDR1 and CDR2 are LNHDA and SQIVND (reference sequence). This CDR3 region has 15 residues. This CDR3 reads CASSRDRGGDQPQHF. Here the CDR3 DNA reads TGTGCCAGTAGTCGGGACAGGGGCGGGGATCAGCCCCAGCATTTT.

In this sample, this clonotype turned up many times. This chain uses TRBV6-1 with TRBJ1-6; D not resolved. The germline CDR1 and CDR2 sequences are MNHNS and SASEGT. CDR3 length: 13 residues. V was cut by 5 bases and J by 8 bases, with 10 bases left in between. The CDR3 sequence: CASSLRPDSPLHF. The CDR3 bases are TGTGCCAGCAGTCTGCGACCGGATTCACCCCTCCACTTT.

The chain links TRBV19 to TRBJ2-2, with D perhaps TRBD1 (6 bases). This CDR3 is 16 amino acids long. Trimming took 6 bases from V and 0 from J, leaving 14 bases between them. Germline lookup yields CDR1 LNHDA and CDR2 SQIVND (reference sequence). CDR3 amino acids: CASRSGHFSNTGELFF. In DNA, the CDR3 is TGTGCCAGTAGGTCGGGACACTTCTCGAACACCGGGGAGCTGTTTTTT.

This clonotype was seen a single time. The chain employs TRBV6-2 or TRBV6-3 and TRBJ2-7; 8 positions match TRBD2. J gave up 7 bases and V 6 bases, and 17 bases lay outside the gene matches. CDR3 length equals 16 residues. Germline CDR1 is MNHEY and CDR2 is SVGEGT. The CDR3 loop is CASSPAAREGLGEQYF. The CDR3 coding sequence is TGTGCCAGCAGCCCCGCCGCTCGGGAGGGCCTGGGGGAGCAGTACTTC.

This clonotype came up a few times. This rearrangement joins TRBV9 to TRBJ2-5; a possible D gene is TRBD1 (5 bases). Trimming cost V 1 base and J 0 bases, with 10 bases left between them. This CDR3 is built from 15 residues. Germline V gene sequence: CDR1 SGDLS, CDR2 YYNGEE. The chain's CDR3 is CASSVIPGNQETQYF. The CDR3 DNA follows: TGTGCCAGCAGCGTAATTCCAGGGAACCAAGAGACCCAGTACTTC.

This clonotype was seen only a few times. The chain is built from TRBV12-3 or TRBV12-4 and TRBJ1-6; a possible D gene is TRBD1 (5 bases). The CDR3 totals 14 residues. V was clipped by 1 base and J by 8 bases, with 9 bases between them. The CDR3 loop reads CASSLGGAYSPLHF. The CDR3, as DNA: TGTGCCAGCAGTTTAGGGGGCGCGTATTCACCCCTCCACTTT.

Regarding this clonotype: Germline is not matched at one junction end, which may reflect a read error. The gene calls are TRBV24-1 and TRBJ2-2; TRBD1 is a possible D gene (6 bases). The CDR3 spans 14 residues. The germline gives CDR1 KGHDR, CDR2 SFDVKD. CDR3: CATAGTLNTGELCF. The CDR3 coding sequence is TGTGCCACCGCCGGGACACTGAACACCGGGGAGCTGTGTTTT.

This clonotype was found once. V is TRBV28 and J is TRBJ1-5, with no clear D. This CDR3 contains 12 residues. V was pared by 6 bases and J by 10 bases, with 13 bases between. The germline gives CDR1 MDHEN, CDR2 SYDVKM. The CDR3 DNA sequence: TGTGCCAGCAGCCTTCGGAGTCGTCCCCAGCATTTT. The encoded protein is CASSLRSRPQHF.

Remarks on this clonotype: A much bigger clone sits one base away, suggesting this may be a read error. The chain is built from TRBV20-1 and TRBJ2-5; 15 nucleotides agree with TRBD2. CDR1 and CDR2 from the germline V gene are DFQATT and SNEGSKA (reference sequence). The CDR3 totals 16 residues. The DNA for the CDR3 is TGCAGTGCTGAAGGACTAGCGGGGGGGTATGAGGAGACCAAGTACTTC. This gives the protein CSAEGLAGGYEETKYF.

As regards this clonotype: It is likely a read error, because the conserved phenylalanine at the end of the CDR3 is missing. The chain couples TRBV7-2 to TRBJ1-5, with D uncertain. Germline loops: CDR1 SGHTA, CDR2 FQGNSA. The CDR3 contains 14 residues. V was clipped by 5 bases and J by 0 bases, with 8 bases between them. CDR3 DNA sequence: TGTGCCAGCAGCCGAGAGTATAGCAATCAGCCCCAGCATTCT. This sequence encodes CASSREYSNQPQHS.

The chain combines TRBV4-1 with TRBJ2-5; D gene ambiguous. Trimming pared 1 base from V and 7 bases from J, leaving 10 bases between. The CDR3 extends over 13 amino acids. Germline CDR1 is MGHRA and CDR2 is YSYEKL. Written as DNA, the CDR3 is TGCGCCAGCAGCCAAGCCCACATGGGGACCCAGTACTTC. Protein: CASSQAHMGTQYF.

In its sample, this clonotype was seen many times. The J gene is TRBJ1-2, the V gene TRBV11-3; D call uncertain. Germline loops: CDR1 SGHNT, CDR2 YENEEA. The CDR3 is 15 amino acids. V lost 2 bases and J lost 8, with 18 bases in between. CDR3 bases: TGTGCCAGCAGCTTAAGCACGGGATTTGTCGGGGGCTACACCTTC. Translation: CASSLSTGFVGGYTF. Together with reference TRBV11-3 and TRBJ1-2, the CDR3 gives the full variable domain: EAGVVQSPRYKIIEKKQPVAFWCNPISGHNTLYWYLQNLGQGPELLIRYENEEAVDDSQLPKDRFSAERLKGVDSTLKIQPAELGDSAVYLCASSLSTGFVGGYTFGSGTRLTVV.

This clonotype was observed at least ten times. This chain uses TRBV6-5 with TRBJ2-7, with TRBD2 matching 7 bases. Germline V gene data show CDR1 as MNHEY and CDR2 as SVGAGI. V trimming: 4 bases; J trimming: 2 bases; junction bases outside the gene matches: 8. The CDR3 has 15 amino acids. The CDR3 spells CASSLGVGTTYEQYF. The CDR3 nucleotides are TGTGCCAGCAGTTTAGGGGTGGGGACTACCTACGAGCAGTACTTC.

In its sample, this clonotype was seen many times. J is TRBJ1-1 and V is TRBV19; 10 bases are a match to TRBD1. Germline CDR1 reads LNHDA; CDR2 reads SQIVND (reference sequence). The CDR3 length is 13 residues. V lost 4 bases and J lost 7; bases outside the gene matches: 3. The CDR3 reads CASSTTGGFEAFF. The CDR3 bases are TGTGCCAGTAGTACGACAGGGGGCTTTGAAGCTTTCTTT.

Only a few counts were recorded for this clonotype. The rearrangement joins TRBV11-2 to TRBJ1-2; D remains unclear. The V end lost 5 bases, the J end lost 6 bases, and 25 bases lay between the germline ends. Germline V lookup: CDR1 SGHAT, CDR2 FQNNGV. This CDR3 comprises 17 residues. The CDR3, as DNA: TGTGCCAGCAGCGGTAGTCGTTTGAGGCGGACGGGAGATGGCTACACCTTC. Translating gives CASSGSRLRRTGDGYTF.

There are many counts of this clonotype. The chain combines TRBV12-3 or TRBV12-4 with TRBJ2-7, with TRBD1 matching 7 bases. The length of the CDR3 is 11 residues. V was clipped by 3 bases and J by 8 bases; unmatched bases: 1. CDR3 protein: CASSLGQQQYF. The CDR3 DNA reads as TGTGCCAGCAGTTTGGGACAGCAGCAGTACTTC.

This clonotype came up once. The chain combines TRBV19 with TRBJ2-4, with a tentative D call TRBD1 (6 bases). The CDR3 runs to 14 residues. Between the trimmed V and J ends, which lost 1 base and 7 bases, there was a span of 11 bases. Germline-derived CDR1 and CDR2 are LNHDA and SQIVND (reference sequence). This CDR3 is CASSIGPGQNIQYF. The CDR3 DNA reads as TGTGCCAGTAGTATAGGTCCAGGACAGAACATTCAGTACTTC.

The J gene is TRBJ2-2, the V gene TRBV4-1; a possible D gene is TRBD1 (5 bases). The CDR3 has 15 amino acids. V was clipped by 1 base and J by 4 bases, with 10 bases between them. Looked up from germline, CDR1 is MGHRA and CDR2 is YSYEKL. CDR3 sequence (DNA): TGCGCCAGCAGCCAAGTGGGTAGGGGCACCGGGGAGCTGTTTTTT. This encodes CASSQVGRGTGELFF.

The V gene is TRBV6-1, the J gene TRBJ2-5; 12 bases agree with TRBD2. Germline CDR1 MNHNS, CDR2 SASEGT. The CDR3 runs 16 residues. The J segment lost 5 bases and the V segment lost 6 bases, leaving 10 bases of the junction unmatched. The CDR3, as DNA: TGTGCCAGCAGGGCTAGCGGGGGGGCCCTTCAGGAGACCCAGTACTTC. Amino acid sequence: CASRASGGALQETQYF.

The rearrangement uses TRBV20-1 and TRBJ2-7, with D unresolved. Germline V gene data show CDR1 as DFQATT and CDR2 as SNEGSKA (reference sequence). The CDR3 extends over 11 amino acids. The CDR3 sequence is CSVEIVSEQYF. DNA of the CDR3: TGCAGCGTAGAAATAGTAAGCGAGCAGTACTTC.